The source of this TCR beta chain is a study of blood T cell repertoires in COVID-19. Study overall: Both acute and convalescent COVID-19 samples were obtained from the United States, Italy and Spain. Sources were T cells, B-cell-depleted T cells, or PBMCs; the material itself was cDNA or gDNA.

The count of this clone is one. Original handling: The assay estimated nucleated cells by amplifying reference gene primers. The assay was immunoSEQ multiplex PCR, and TCRdb's table has in-frame clones only and misses some. That table furnishes V, J and clone size, whereas the DNA furnished D and trimming. Of just under 150,000 clones in the sample, 80% to 90% were seen once. This clonotype was obtained from a man in his forties or fifties who had recovered from COVID-19. The sample comprised peripheral blood.

CDR3 sequence: CASSPRTGDTEAFF. DNA for the CDR3: TGTGCCAGCAGCCCGAGGACAGGGGACACTGAAGCTTTCTTT. V is TRBV7-2 and J is TRBJ1-1, with TRBD1 identical over 9 bases. Per the germline V gene, CDR1 is SGHTA and CDR2 is FQGNSA. CDR3 length equals 14 residues. The junction had 4 bases not matched to a gene; V was cut back by 5 bases and J by 3 bases.